This TCR beta chain appears in the sequencing data of a study of OX40 agonist ivuxolimab in advanced cancers. Study information: Patients with hepatocellular carcinoma, melanoma, renal cell or head and neck cancer made up the dose-escalation patients. From about 20 to 80 years was the age range, with a mean of about 54 years, and about 83% were male.

As regards this clone: Its matching antigen is unknown.

Germline lookup yields CDR1 LNHNV and CDR2 YYDKDF (reference sequence). This CDR3 comprises 14 residues. Trimming cost V 2 bases and J 5 bases; bases outside gene matches: 2. Here immunoSEQ multiplex PCR was the method, and the copy in TCRdb shows in-frame clones only, minus some. The sample lists approximately 86,000 clones, approximately 90% occurring once. Study-level findings and limits: With doses of 0.1 to 3.0 mg/kg, CD4+ and CD8+ blood T cells had undergone clonal expansion by week 6. Low levels of normalized T-cell clonal expansion also appeared in some nonresponders.

The genes are TRBV15 and TRBJ2-7; 11 bases agree with TRBD2. This receptor was obtained from an adult with an advanced solid tumor such as melanoma, head and neck, liver or kidney cancer. Sequenced material: CD4+ or CD8+ T cells sorted from blood, taken in a trial of the OX40 agonist ivuxolimab. CDR3: CATSRTSGSHEQYF. The CDR3 DNA reads TGTGCCACCAGCAGAACTAGCGGGAGCCACGAGCAGTACTTC.